The sequence of this T cell receptor (beta chain) was determined in a study of blood T cell repertoires in COVID-19. Overall study context: Samples of COVID-19 (acute and convalescent) were obtained from the United States, Italy and Spain. T cells, B-cell-depleted T cells, or PBMCs supplied cDNA or gDNA.

Categorization into cohorts depended on clinical history that participants reported. The germline V and J ends were trimmed by 2 bases and 5 bases, with 10 bases remaining between them. The V gene's germline CDR1 is MNHGY and CDR2 SVAAGI. This CDR3 is 13 amino acids long. TCRdb's copy holds only in-frame clones and misses some; the assay was immunoSEQ multiplex PCR. The sample lists roughly 240,000 clones, 70% to 90% seen once, with about 9.1% in the top ten. Sequenced input: PBMCs or T cells enriched from blood (not recorded which). The clonotype originates from a woman aged 50 to 65 with acute COVID-19. This chain joins TRBV6-9 and TRBJ2-7, with D possibly matching TRBD2 (6 bases). This CDR3 reads CASSYGGNHEQYF. The CDR3 DNA reads as TGTGCCAGCAGTTATGGCGGGAACCACGAGCAGTACTTC.